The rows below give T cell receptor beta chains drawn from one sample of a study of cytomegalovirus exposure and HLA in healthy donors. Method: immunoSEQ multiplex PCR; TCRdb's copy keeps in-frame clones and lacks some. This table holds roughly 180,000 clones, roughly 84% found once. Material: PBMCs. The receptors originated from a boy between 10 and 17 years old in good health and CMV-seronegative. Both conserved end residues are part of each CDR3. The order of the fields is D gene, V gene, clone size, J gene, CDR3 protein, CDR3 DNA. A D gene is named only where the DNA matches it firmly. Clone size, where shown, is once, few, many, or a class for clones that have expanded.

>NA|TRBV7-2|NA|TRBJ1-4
CASSEQKGSNEKLFF
TGTGCCAGCAGCGAACAGAAGGGGTCTAATGAAAAACTGTTTTTT
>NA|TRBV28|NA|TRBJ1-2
CASSSRGASGYTF
TGTGCCAGCAGTTCGCGGGGGGCGAGCGGCTACACCTTC
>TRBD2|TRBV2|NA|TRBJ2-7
CASSGSGLAGEQYF
TGTGCCAGCAGTGGGTCGGGGCTAGCGGGCGAGCAGTACTTC
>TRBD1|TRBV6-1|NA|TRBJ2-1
CASGDRAVYEQFF
TGTGCCAGCGGCGACAGGGCAGTCTATGAGCAGTTCTTC
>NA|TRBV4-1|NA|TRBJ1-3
CASRQILANGNTIYF
TGCGCCAGCAGACAAATTCTCGCGAATGGAAACACCATATATTTT
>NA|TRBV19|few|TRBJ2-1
CASSTQFRGHEQFF
TGTGCCAGTAGTACCCAATTCAGAGGCCATGAGCAGTTCTTC
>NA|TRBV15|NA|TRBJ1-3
CATSSRGGTNTIYF
TGTGCCACCAGCAGCCGGGGCGGGACAAACACCATATATTTT
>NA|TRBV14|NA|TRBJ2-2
CASSPDNKPNTGELFF
TGTGCCAGCAGCCCAGACAATAAGCCGAACACCGGGGAGCTGTTTTTT
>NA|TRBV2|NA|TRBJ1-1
CARSRETNTEAFF
TGTGCCAGATCTAGAGAAACGAACACTGAAGCTTTCTTT
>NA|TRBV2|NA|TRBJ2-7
CASRTGRIPYEQYF
TGTGCCAGCAGAACAGGGCGGATCCCCTACGAGCAGTACTTC
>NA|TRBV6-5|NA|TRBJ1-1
CASSYSQAFEAFF
TGTGCCAGCAGTTACTCGCAGGCTTTCGAAGCTTTCTTT
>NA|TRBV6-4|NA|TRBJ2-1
CASTPSGGSYNEQFF
TGTGCCAGCACCCCCTCCGGGGGATCCTACAATGAGCAGTTCTTC
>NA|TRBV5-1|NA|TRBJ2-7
CASPPFPAGEQYF
TGCGCCAGCCCCCCCTTTCCGGCGGGCGAGCAGTACTTC
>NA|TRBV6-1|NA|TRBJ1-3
CASSESPYSGNTIYF
TGTGCCAGCAGTGAATCCCCGTACTCTGGAAACACCATATATTTT
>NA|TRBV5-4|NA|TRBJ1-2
CASSLTDYGYTF
TGTGCCAGCAGCTTAACTGACTATGGCTACACCTTC
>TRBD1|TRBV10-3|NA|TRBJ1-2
CAISEWDRGTYGYTF
TGTGCCATCAGTGAGTGGGACAGGGGGACCTATGGCTACACCTTC
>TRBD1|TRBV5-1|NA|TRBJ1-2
CASSLGTGDKGYTF
TGCGCCAGCAGCTTGGGGACAGGGGATAAGGGCTACACCTTC
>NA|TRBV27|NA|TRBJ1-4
CASSLSWAVNEKLFF
TGTGCCAGCAGTCTAAGTTGGGCCGTCAATGAAAAACTGTTTTTT
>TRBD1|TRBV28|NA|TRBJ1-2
CASSLLQGAKANYGYTF
TGTGCCAGCAGCCTACTACAGGGGGCAAAAGCTAACTATGGCTACACCTTC
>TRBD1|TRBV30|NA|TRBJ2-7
CAWSQDRGDDEQYF
TGTGCCTGGAGCCAGGACAGGGGGGATGACGAGCAGTACTTC
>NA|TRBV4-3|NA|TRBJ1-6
CASSQDSRGALHF
TGCGCCAGCAGCCAAGATTCGCGGGGCGCCCTCCACTTT
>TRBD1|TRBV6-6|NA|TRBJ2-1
CASSNSGTGHPNEQFF
TGTGCCAGCAGTAACTCCGGGACAGGGCACCCCAATGAGCAGTTCTTC
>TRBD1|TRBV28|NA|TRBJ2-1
CASRPEGATIFNEQFF
TGTGCCAGCAGGCCAGAGGGGGCCACGATTTTCAATGAGCAGTTCTTC
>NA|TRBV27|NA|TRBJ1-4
CASAGIRSEKLFF
TGTGCCAGCGCAGGGATTCGTAGTGAAAAACTGTTTTTT
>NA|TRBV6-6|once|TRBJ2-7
CASSPNPGINYEQYF
TGTGCCAGCAGCCCGAATCCGGGAATTAATTACGAGCAGTACTTC
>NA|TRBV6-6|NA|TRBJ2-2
CASSYSRMGELFF
TGTGCCAGCAGTTACTCGAGAATGGGGGAGCTGTTTTTT
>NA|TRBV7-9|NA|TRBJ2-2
CASSRDRKAQKLFF
TGTGCCAGCAGCCGCGACAGGAAAGCCCAGAAGCTGTTTTTT
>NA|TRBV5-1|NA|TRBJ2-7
CASSHLTGAGALNVYEQYF
TGCGCCAGCAGCCACCTAACCGGTGCGGGGGCACTTAATGTCTACGAGCAGTACTTC
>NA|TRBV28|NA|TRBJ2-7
CASSPVRGGSYEQYF
TGTGCCAGCAGTCCCGTTAGGGGTGGGTCCTACGAGCAGTACTTC
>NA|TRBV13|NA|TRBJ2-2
CASSLAIGTGELFF
TGTGCCAGCAGCTTAGCAATCGGGACCGGGGAGCTGTTTTTT
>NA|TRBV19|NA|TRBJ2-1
CASSIVPAGLMLGEQFF
TGTGCCAGTAGTATAGTACCCGCGGGCCTTATGTTGGGTGAGCAGTTCTTC
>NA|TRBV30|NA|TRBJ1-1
CAWNDYSVERGTEAFF
TGTGCCTGGAATGATTATTCGGTCGAACGAGGAACTGAAGCTTTCTTT
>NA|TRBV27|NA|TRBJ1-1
CASSLRPGRTEAFF
TGTGCCAGCAGTTTAAGACCGGGGAGAACTGAAGCTTTCTTT
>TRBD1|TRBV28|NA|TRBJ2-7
CASSFAQGGYEQYF
TGTGCCAGCAGTTTTGCACAGGGGGGATACGAGCAGTACTTC
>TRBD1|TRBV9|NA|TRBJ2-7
CASSVAGTGGREQYF
TGTGCCAGCAGCGTAGCCGGGACAGGGGGCAGGGAGCAGTACTTC
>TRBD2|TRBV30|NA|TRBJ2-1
CAWSVRDYWFF
TGTGCCTGGAGTGTCCGGGACTACTGGTTCTTC
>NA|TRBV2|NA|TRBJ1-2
CASTSWGGTHGYTF
TGTGCCAGCACCTCGTGGGGGGGCACGCATGGCTACACCTTC
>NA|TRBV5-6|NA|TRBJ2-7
CASSQSYGQSYEQYF
TGTGCCAGCAGCCAAAGCTACGGACAGTCCTACGAGCAGTACTTC
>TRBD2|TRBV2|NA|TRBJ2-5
CASSKSGLPETQYF
TGTGCCAGCAGCAAGTCGGGACTACCAGAGACCCAGTACTTC
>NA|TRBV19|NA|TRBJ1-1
CASRSQGSVNTEAFF
TGTGCCAGTAGATCGCAGGGGTCCGTGAACACTGAAGCTTTCTTT
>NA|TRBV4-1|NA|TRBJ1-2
CASSQGISYAGVNHGYTF
TGCGCCAGCAGCCAAGGCATCAGTTATGCAGGGGTTAACCATGGCTACACCTTC
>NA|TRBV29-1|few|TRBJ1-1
CSVEGRMNTEAFF
TGCAGCGTTGAGGGCAGGATGAACACTGAAGCTTTCTTT
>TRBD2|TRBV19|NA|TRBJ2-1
CASSLAQRDWYDEQFF
TGTGCCAGTAGTTTAGCCCAGCGGGATTGGTACGATGAGCAGTTCTTC
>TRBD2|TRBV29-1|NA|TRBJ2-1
CSAGTSNEQFF
TGCAGCGCTGGGACTAGCAATGAGCAGTTCTTC
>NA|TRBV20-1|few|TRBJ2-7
CSAREGPGQYF
TGCAGTGCTAGAGAGGGCCCCGGGCAGTACTTC
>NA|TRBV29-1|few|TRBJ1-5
CSVGGGNQPQHF
TGCAGCGTCGGGGGGGGCAATCAGCCCCAGCATTTT
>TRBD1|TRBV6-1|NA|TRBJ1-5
CASSETGAGNQPQHF
TGTGCCAGCAGTGAAACAGGGGCAGGCAATCAGCCCCAGCATTTT
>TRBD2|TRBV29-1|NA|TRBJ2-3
CSVILAGLSTDTQYF
TGCAGCGTTATATTAGCGGGGCTAAGCACAGATACGCAGTATTTT
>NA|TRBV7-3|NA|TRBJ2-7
CASSRDIFYEQYF
TGTGCCAGCAGCCGTGACATCTTCTACGAGCAGTACTTC
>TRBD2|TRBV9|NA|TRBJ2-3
CASSDSGSTDTQYF
TGTGCCAGCAGCGATAGCGGGAGCACAGATACGCAGTATTTT
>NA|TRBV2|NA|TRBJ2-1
CASNVNGWFF
TGTGCCAGCAACGTTAACGGGTGGTTCTTC
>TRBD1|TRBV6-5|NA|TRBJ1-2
CASSYSGGFGYTF
TGTGCCAGCAGTTACTCAGGGGGCTTTGGCTACACCTTC
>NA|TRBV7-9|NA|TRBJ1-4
CASSLKGLNEKLFF
TGTGCCAGCAGCTTAAAGGGGCTTAATGAAAAACTGTTTTTT
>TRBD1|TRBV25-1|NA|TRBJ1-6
CASSLGRTGVLVSPLHF
TGTGCCAGCAGCCTAGGGAGGACAGGGGTTCTAGTTTCACCCCTCCACTTT
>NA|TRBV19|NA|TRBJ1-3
CASSIGTGSDFSGNTIYF
TGTGCCAGTAGTATAGGGACGGGATCAGACTTCTCTGGAAACACCATATATTTT
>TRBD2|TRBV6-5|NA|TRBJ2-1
CASSRTSGRIDEQFF
TGTGCCAGCTCCCGGACTAGCGGGAGAATTGATGAGCAGTTCTTC
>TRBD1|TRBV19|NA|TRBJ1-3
CASSPDTGGSGNTIYF
TGTGCCAGTAGCCCTGATACAGGGGGCTCTGGAAACACCATATATTTT